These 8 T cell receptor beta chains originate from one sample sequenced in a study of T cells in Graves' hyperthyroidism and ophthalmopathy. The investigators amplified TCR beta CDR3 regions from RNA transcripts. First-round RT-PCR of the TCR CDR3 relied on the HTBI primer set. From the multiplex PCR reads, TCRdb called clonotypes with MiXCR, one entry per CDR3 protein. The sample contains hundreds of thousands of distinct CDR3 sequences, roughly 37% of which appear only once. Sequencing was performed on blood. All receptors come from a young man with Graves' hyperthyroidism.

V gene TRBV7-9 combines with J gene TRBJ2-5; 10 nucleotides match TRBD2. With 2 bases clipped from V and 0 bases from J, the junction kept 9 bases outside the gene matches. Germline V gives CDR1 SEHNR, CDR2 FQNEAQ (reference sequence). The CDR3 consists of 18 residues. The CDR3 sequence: CASSLIPPSGRYQETQYF. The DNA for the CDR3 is TGTGCCAGCAGCTTAATCCCCCCTAGCGGGAGATACCAAGAGACCCAGTACTTC.

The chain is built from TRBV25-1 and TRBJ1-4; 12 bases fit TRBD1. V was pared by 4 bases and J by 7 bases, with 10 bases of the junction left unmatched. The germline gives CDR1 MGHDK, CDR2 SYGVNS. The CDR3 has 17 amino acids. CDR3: CASSATGTGGTREKLFF. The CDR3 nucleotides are TGTGCCAGCAGTGCCACCGGGACAGGGGGCACTCGTGAAAAACTGTTTTTT.

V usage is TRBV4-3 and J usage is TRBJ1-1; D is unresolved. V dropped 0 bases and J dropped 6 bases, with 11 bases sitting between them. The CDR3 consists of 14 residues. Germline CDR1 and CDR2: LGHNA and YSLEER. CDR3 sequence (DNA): TGCGCCAGCAGCCAAGACCCCCGGGGTTCTGAAGCTTTCTTT. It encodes CASSQDPRGSEAFF.

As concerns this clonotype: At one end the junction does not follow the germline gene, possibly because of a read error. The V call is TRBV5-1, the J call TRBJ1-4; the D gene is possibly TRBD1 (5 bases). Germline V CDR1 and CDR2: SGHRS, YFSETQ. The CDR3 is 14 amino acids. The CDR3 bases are TGTGCCAGCAGCGCGGCCGAGACAGATGAAAAACTGTTTTTT. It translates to CASSAAETDEKLFF.

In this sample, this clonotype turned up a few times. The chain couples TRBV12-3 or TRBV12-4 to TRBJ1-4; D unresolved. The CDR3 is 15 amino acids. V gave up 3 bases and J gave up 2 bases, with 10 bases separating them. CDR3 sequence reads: CASSLFAGTNEKLFF. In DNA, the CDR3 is TGTGCCAGCAGTTTGTTTGCGGGTACTAATGAAAAACTGTTTTTT.

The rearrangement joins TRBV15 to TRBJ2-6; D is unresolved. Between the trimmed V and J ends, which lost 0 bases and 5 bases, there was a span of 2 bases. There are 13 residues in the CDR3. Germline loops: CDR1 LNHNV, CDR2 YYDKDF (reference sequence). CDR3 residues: CATSRDRANVLTF. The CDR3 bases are TGTGCCACCAGCAGAGACAGGGCCAACGTCCTGACTTTC.

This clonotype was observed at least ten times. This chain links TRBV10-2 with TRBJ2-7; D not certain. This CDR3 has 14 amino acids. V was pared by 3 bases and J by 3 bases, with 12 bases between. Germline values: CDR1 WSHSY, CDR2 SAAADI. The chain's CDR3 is CASSDGFGHYEQYF. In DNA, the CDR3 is TGCGCCAGCAGTGATGGGTTTGGGCACTACGAGCAGTACTTC.

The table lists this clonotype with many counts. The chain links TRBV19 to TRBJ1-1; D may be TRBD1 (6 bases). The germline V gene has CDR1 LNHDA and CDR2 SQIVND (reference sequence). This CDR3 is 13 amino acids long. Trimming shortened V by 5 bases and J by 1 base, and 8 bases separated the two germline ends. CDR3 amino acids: CASSVQGNTEAFF. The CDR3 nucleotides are TGTGCCAGTAGTGTACAGGGGAACACTGAAGCTTTCTTT.